This TCR beta chain is from a study of vaccination and CD4 T cells after COVID-19. At the level of the study: The interval from dose two to post-vaccine sampling had a median of about 66 days, and it ranged from 14 to 241.

Deletions cut 11 bases from V and 4 bases from J, with 8 bases between. The CDR3 spans 10 residues. Per germline, CDR1 ENHRY and CDR2 SYGVKD. With respect to this clonotype: What it binds is unknown.

The treatment denotes: approximately nine-day PBMC culture with coronavirus spike peptide pools or control peptides (ViraFEST assay). ViraFEST relied on peptide pools to expand antigen-specific T cells; the TCRs were sequenced afterward. After being plated at roughly 2.2 million per well, PBMCs were cultured with roughly 9.3 IU/ml IL-2 and approximately 9.6 ug/ml peptide pools. Oncomine TCR Beta short-read sequencing was applied to DNA from cultured CD4+ T cells. Genomic DNA was taken out of cultured CD4+ T cells by extraction. TCRdb analysed the PCR reads with MiXCR anew, one entry per CDR3 protein. The table lists about 2,800 distinct CDR3 sequences, over 75% of them singletons.

The sequence was obtained from a human donor who had recovered from COVID-19. The rearrangement links TRBV10-3 to TRBJ1-1; D uncertain. The specimen was CD4+ T cells from blood, cultured in vitro. CDR3 coding DNA: TGTGCCTGCGGCGGCACTGAAGCTTTCTTT. This gives the protein CACGGTEAFF.